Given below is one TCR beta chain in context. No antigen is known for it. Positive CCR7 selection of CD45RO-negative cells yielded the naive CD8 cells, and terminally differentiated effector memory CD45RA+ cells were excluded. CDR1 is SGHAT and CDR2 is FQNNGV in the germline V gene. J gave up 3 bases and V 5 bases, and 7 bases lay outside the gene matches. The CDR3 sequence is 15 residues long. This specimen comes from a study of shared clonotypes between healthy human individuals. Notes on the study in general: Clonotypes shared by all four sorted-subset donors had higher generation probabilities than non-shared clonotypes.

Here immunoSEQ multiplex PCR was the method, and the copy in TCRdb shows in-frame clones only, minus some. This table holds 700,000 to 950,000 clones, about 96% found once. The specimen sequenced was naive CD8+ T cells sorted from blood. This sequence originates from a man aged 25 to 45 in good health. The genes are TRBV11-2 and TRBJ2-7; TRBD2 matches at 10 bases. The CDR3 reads CASSEPGLAIYEQYF. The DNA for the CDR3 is TGTGCCAGCAGCGAGCCGGGACTAGCGATCTACGAGCAGTACTTC.